Presented here are 31 T cell receptor beta chains from one specimen sequenced in a study of human T cells and chemical hapten exposure. TCRdb called the RACE reads again in MiXCR, with one record for every CDR3 protein. There are approximately 79,000 distinct CDR3 sequences in the sample; about 9% occur only once, and approximately 2.8% lies in the top ten. The time point here: pre-sensitization, week 0. The treatment was: therapeutic diphenylcyclopropenone sensitization with weekly scalp DPC. Sequenced material: whole blood, taken in connection with sensitization to the hapten diphenylcyclopropenone (DPC). These receptors all come from a man aged 40-50 years with alopecia areata. Some clones in this sample may be carry-over from other donors' samples.

V usage is TRBV30 and J usage is TRBJ2-3; 7 bases match TRBD2. There are 14 residues in the CDR3. Germline loops: CDR1 GTSNPN, CDR2 SVGIG (reference sequence). V was clipped by 4 bases and J by 4 bases; unmatched bases: 8. The CDR3 here is CAWNGGSTADTQYF. CDR3 nucleotide sequence: TGTGCCTGGAACGGCGGGAGCACAGCAGATACGCAGTATTTT.

This clonotype was counted only a few times. V gene TRBV12-3 or TRBV12-4 combines with J gene TRBJ1-3, with 12 nucleotides matching TRBD1. With 8 bases clipped from V and 3 bases from J, the junction kept 11 bases outside the gene matches. CDR3 length: 17 amino acids. Here the CDR3 reads CASLLSGTGGYGNTIYF. Here the CDR3 DNA reads TGTGCCAGCCTTTTATCCGGGACAGGGGGCTATGGAAACACCATATATTTT.

This clonotype was counted only a few times. V gene TRBV25-1 combines with J gene TRBJ2-5; no clear D gene. CDR1 is MGHDK, CDR2 SYGVNS, per germline. The V end lost 4 bases, the J end lost 6 bases, and 9 bases lay between the germline ends. There are 12 residues in the CDR3. CDR3: CASSGWVKTQYF. The CDR3 DNA is TGTGCCAGCAGTGGATGGGTGAAGACCCAGTACTTC.

This clonotype occurred many times. The CDR3 protein is CSVEADRLTDTQYF. CDR3 DNA sequence: TGCAGCGTTGAAGCGGACAGGCTCACAGATACGCAGTATTTT. This sequence joins TRBV29-1 and TRBJ2-3; 7 bases map to TRBD1. Germline V CDR1 and CDR2: SQVTM, ANQGSEA. The trim removed 1 base at V and 2 bases at J, leaving 3 bases unmatched. The CDR3 sequence is 14 residues long.

This clonotype occurred many times. The chain has TRBV29-1 and TRBJ1-1, with unresolved D. The CDR3 contains 13 residues. The ends were cut back, 1 base at V and 3 bases at J, with 9 bases in the middle. CDR1 and CDR2 from the germline V gene are SQVTM and ANQGSEA. The CDR3, as DNA: TGCAGCGTTGAAGGCCAGAAGGACACTGAAGCTTTCTTT. This translates into CSVEGQKDTEAFF.

V is TRBV27 and J is TRBJ2-3; TRBD2 might be the D (6 bases). Trimming took off 2 bases at V and 0 bases at J, with 15 bases between the two ends. CDR3 length: 17 residues. Germline values: CDR1 MNHEY, CDR2 SMNVEV (reference sequence). The CDR3 DNA follows: TGTGCCAGCAGTTTAAGGGCGCGGGACGTCAGCACAGATACGCAGTATTTT. Translated: CASSLRARDVSTDTQYF.

Turning to this clonotype: Being one base from a much bigger clone, this may be a read error. The CDR3 spells CSARGGTGTDSTIYF. The CDR3 DNA sequence: TGCAGTGCTAGAGGGGGGACAGGTACCGACAGCACCATATATTTT. This chain uses TRBV20-1 with TRBJ1-3; 8 bases are shared with TRBD1. The V and J ends lost 1 base and 9 bases, in that order; junction bases with no gene match: 11. CDR1 is DFQATT and CDR2 is SNEGSKA in the germline V gene (reference sequence). The CDR3 has 15 residues.

The chain carries TRBV28 and TRBJ2-6; D gene unclear. The CDR3 spans 13 residues. The ends were cut back, 9 bases at V and 0 bases at J, with 6 bases in the middle. CDR1 and CDR2 from the germline V gene are MDHEN and SYDVKM. The CDR3 sequence: CASVFSGANVLTF. The CDR3 DNA reads TGTGCCAGTGTCTTCTCTGGGGCCAACGTCCTGACTTTC.

The chain carries TRBV7-2 and TRBJ2-3; TRBD2 agrees at 12 bases. CDR3 length: 16 amino acids. Trimming at V came to 5 bases and at J to 2 bases, leaving 5 bases not matched to a gene. Looked up from germline, CDR1 is SGHTA and CDR2 is FQGNSA. The CDR3 sequence: CASSTLAGGPTDTQYF. In DNA, the CDR3 is TGTGCCAGCAGCACTCTAGCGGGAGGGCCCACAGATACGCAGTATTTT.

The table lists this clonotype with a few counts. The chain joins TRBV6-1 to TRBJ1-1; maybe TRBD1 (5 bases). This CDR3 contains 14 residues. Germline assignment: CDR1 MNHNS and CDR2 SASEGT. Trimming took off 3 bases at V and 3 bases at J, with 11 bases between the two ends. The CDR3 bases are TGTGCCAGCAGTGAGTATCGACAGCACACTGAAGCTTTCTTT. Translated, it gives CASSEYRQHTEAFF.

The chain carries TRBV5-1 and TRBJ2-7, with TRBD1 matching 9 bases. Germline CDR1 reads SGHRS; CDR2 reads YFSETQ. V dropped 7 bases and J dropped 4; count of bases not matched to a gene: 9. CDR3 length: 14 residues. The CDR3 sequence is CASSSGTGRYEQYF. The CDR3 coding sequence is TGCGCCAGCTCATCCGGGACAGGGAGATACGAGCAGTACTTC.

The chain has TRBV25-1 and TRBJ2-5, with 8 bases aligning to TRBD1. CDR3 length: 14 amino acids. V lost 8 bases, J lost 7 bases, and 12 bases stayed unmatched. Looked up from germline, CDR1 is MGHDK and CDR2 is SYGVNS. CDR3 protein: CASGETGAKLTQYF. CDR3 sequence (DNA): TGTGCCAGCGGAGAGACAGGGGCAAAACTGACCCAGTACTTC.

In this sample, this clonotype turned up many times. DNA for the CDR3: TGTGCCAGCAGCCCCTCGGAAGCCAGGGCTAAATCACCCCTCCACTTT. Translation gives CASSPSEARAKSPLHF. The J gene is TRBJ1-6, the V gene TRBV7-8, with D maybe TRBD1 (5 bases). In germline, CDR1 is SGHVS, CDR2 FQNEAQ. V was clipped by 5 bases and J by 10 bases, with 21 bases between them. There are 16 residues in the CDR3.

DNA of the CDR3: TGTGCCAGCACTAGCGGGAATTATTACGAGCAGTACTTC. Translated: CASTSGNYYEQYF. The V call is TRBV28, the J call TRBJ2-7; 9 bases agree with TRBD2. CDR1 and CDR2 (germline): MDHEN, SYDVKM. V trimming: 7 bases; J trimming: 4 bases; junction bases outside the gene matches: 5. CDR3 size: 13 residues.

This clonotype came up many times. DNA of the CDR3: TGTGCCAGCAGCCAATCGGACAGCCTCGAGCAGTACGTC. Translated, it gives CASSQSDSLEQYV. The chain links TRBV16 to TRBJ2-7; D is possibly TRBD1 (6 bases). This CDR3 has 13 amino acids. V lost 0 bases and J 6 bases, leaving 9 bases between the germline ends. The germline V gene encodes CDR1 KGHSY and CDR2 FQNENV.

This clonotype was counted many times. The chain is built from TRBV18 and TRBJ1-6; D unclear. Germline-derived CDR1 and CDR2 are KGHSH and LQKENI. Trimming left V 1 base short and J 7 bases short, with 11 bases between. The CDR3 extends over 15 amino acids. The CDR3 loop reads CASSPQEGANSPLHF. The CDR3 coding sequence is TGTGCCAGCTCACCACAGGAAGGAGCAAATTCACCCCTCCACTTT.

This clonotype has a handful of counts. The CDR3 spells CASSLFNSGQGLNQPQHF. CDR3 nucleotides: TGTGCCAGCAGTTTATTCAACTCCGGCCAGGGGCTCAATCAGCCCCAGCATTTT. V gene TRBV27 combines with J gene TRBJ1-5, with a tentative D call TRBD1 (6 bases). Germline values: CDR1 MNHEY, CDR2 SMNVEV (reference sequence). Trimming took 1 base from V and 3 from J, leaving 19 bases between them. CDR3 length: 18 residues.

CDR3 DNA: TGCAGTGCTAGAATGGAAGCTGGGGCCAACGTCCTGACTTTC. Its translation is CSARMEAGANVLTF. This rearrangement joins TRBV20-1 to TRBJ2-6; no clear D. The CDR3 extends over 14 amino acids. V was clipped by 2 bases and J by 2 bases, with 7 bases between them. CDR1 DFQATT and CDR2 SNEGSKA come from the germline V gene (reference sequence).

J is TRBJ2-7 and V is TRBV7-6, with TRBD1 matching over 8 bases. The trim removed 0 bases at V and 2 bases at J, leaving 3 bases unmatched. The CDR3 covers 15 residues. Germline assignment: CDR1 SGHVS and CDR2 FNYEAQ. This CDR3 reads CASSLASRGPYEQYF. CDR3 coding DNA: TGTGCCAGCAGCTTAGCTTCCAGGGGGCCCTACGAGCAGTACTTC.

Regarding this clonotype: A much larger clone lies a single base off, so this may be a read error. V usage is TRBV28 and J usage is TRBJ2-4; 9 positions agree with TRBD1. The CDR3 contains 15 residues. V trimming: 6 bases; J trimming: 2 bases; junction bases outside the gene matches: 5. Germline V gene sequence: CDR1 MDHEN, CDR2 SYDVKM. The chain's CDR3 is CASSLQGATKNIQYF. In nucleotides, the CDR3 is TGTGCCAGCAGCCTACAGGGGGCGACCAAAAACATTCAGTACTTC.

This clonotype was recorded at least ten times. The CDR3 is CASSWGQNTDTQYF. As DNA, the CDR3 is TGCGCCAGCAGCTGGGGACAGAACACAGATACGCAGTATTTT. The chain links TRBV5-1 to TRBJ2-3, with 7 bases aligning to TRBD1. The germline CDR1 and CDR2 sequences are SGHRS and YFSETQ. The V and J ends lost 3 bases and 2 bases, in that order; junction bases with no gene match: 3. The CDR3 totals 14 residues.

This clonotype was recorded a few times. V and J are TRBV4-3 and TRBJ1-4; 10 positions agree with TRBD1. CDR1 is LGHNA and CDR2 is YSLEER in the germline V gene. The CDR3 is 14 amino acids. V lost 4 bases, J lost 7 bases, and 3 bases stayed unmatched. The CDR3 spells CASSLRDRGEKLFF. CDR3 coding DNA: TGCGCCAGCAGCCTCCGGGACAGGGGTGAAAAACTGTTTTTT.

A few counts support this clonotype. The V gene is TRBV28, the J gene TRBJ1-2, with no clear D. This CDR3 comprises 14 residues. V was cut by 5 bases and J by 5 bases, with 15 bases left in between. From germline, CDR1 is MDHEN and CDR2 SYDVKM. CDR3 nucleotides: TGTGCCAGCAGTCCCCGGGAGGCCTGGTATGGCTACACCTTC. Amino acid sequence: CASSPREAWYGYTF.

This clonotype was seen repeatedly, ten times or more. The chain employs TRBV12-3 or TRBV12-4 and TRBJ1-6, with D possibly TRBD1 on 6 matching bases. V was cut by 3 bases and J by 4 bases, with 16 bases left in between. There are 17 residues in the CDR3. The CDR3 DNA reads TGTGCCAGCAGTTTTACCAACCACAGGGAATATAATTCACCCCTCCACTTT. Amino acids: CASSFTNHREYNSPLHF.

This clonotype was counted at least ten times. CDR3 in DNA: TGTGCCAGCAGGACAGGCAGAATCTTACAAGGGAATGAGCAGTTCTTC. It yields the protein CASRTGRILQGNEQFF. The genes are TRBV2 and TRBJ2-1; TRBD1 is a possible D gene (6 bases). V lost 6 bases to trimming and J lost 7 bases, with 22 bases between them. This CDR3 comprises 16 residues. Per the germline V gene, CDR1 is SNHLY and CDR2 is FYNNEI. Together with reference TRBV2 and TRBJ2-1, the CDR3 gives the full variable domain: EPEVTQTPSHQVTQMGQEVILRCVPISNHLYFYWYRQILGQKVEFLVSFYNNEISEKSEIFDDQFSVERPDGSNFTLKIRSTKLEDSAMYFCASRTGRILQGNEQFFGPGTRLTVL.

This clonotype has ten or more counts. The rearrangement joins TRBV3-1 to TRBJ1-2, with unresolved D. CDR1 and CDR2 from the germline V gene are LGHDT and YNNKEL (reference sequence). The CDR3 consists of 14 residues. Trimming left V 4 bases short and J 7 bases short, with 16 bases between. CDR3 loop: CASSPTPFAGGYTF. CDR3 sequence (DNA): TGTGCCAGCAGCCCCACACCTTTCGCCGGTGGCTACACCTTC.

This clonotype was detected a few times. This sequence joins TRBV5-6 and TRBJ2-2; D not certain. Germline CDR1 SGHDT, CDR2 YYEEEE. The CDR3 has 11 amino acids. The germline V and J ends were trimmed by 0 bases and 6 bases, with 0 bases remaining between them. As DNA, the CDR3 is TGTGCCAGCAGCTTGGCCGGGGAGCTGTTTTTT. Encoded protein: CASSLAGELFF.

This clonotype has more than one count but fewer than ten. The rearrangement uses TRBV3-1 and TRBJ1-2; D is unresolved. The germline V gene encodes CDR1 LGHDT and CDR2 YNNKEL (reference sequence). Between the trimmed V and J ends, which lost 1 base and 0 bases, there was a span of 12 bases. The CDR3 contains 16 residues. The CDR3 here is CASSQGVARTNYGYTF. The CDR3 DNA reads TGTGCCAGCAGCCAAGGAGTTGCCAGAACTAACTATGGCTACACCTTC.

This clonotype was seen ten or more times. This chain uses TRBV5-1 with TRBJ2-2; D possibly corresponds to TRBD1 (6 bases). This CDR3 is 14 amino acids long. The germline V and J ends were trimmed by 3 bases and 7 bases, with 13 bases remaining between them. In germline, CDR1 is SGHRS, CDR2 YFSETQ. CDR3 region: CASSWGRIDGELFF. The CDR3 DNA reads as TGCGCCAGCAGCTGGGGGCGAATTGACGGGGAGCTGTTTTTT. The variable domain in full, completed from reference TRBV5-1 and TRBJ2-2, reads KAGVTQTPRYLIKTRGQQVTLSCSPISGHRSVSWYQQTPGQGLQFLFEYFSETQRNKGNFPGRFSGRQFSNSRSEMNVSTLELGDSALYLCASSWGRIDGELFFGEGSRLTVL.

The V call is TRBV20-1, the J call TRBJ2-1; TRBD2 agrees at 8 bases. J lost 4 bases, V lost 0 bases, and 2 bases had no gene match. This CDR3 has 14 residues. CDR1 and CDR2 (germline): DFQATT, SNEGSKA (reference sequence). The CDR3 region is CSARDSGSYNEQFF. CDR3 DNA sequence: TGCAGTGCTAGAGACAGCGGGAGTTACAATGAGCAGTTCTTC.

Comment on this clonotype: A read error may explain this, as a much larger clone is one base away. The V call is TRBV7-9, the J call TRBJ2-7; 9 bases agree with TRBD1. This CDR3 comprises 13 residues. In germline, CDR1 is SEHNR, CDR2 FQNEAQ (reference sequence). Trimming took 5 bases from V and 8 from J; bases not matched to a gene: 7. CDR3 coding DNA: TGTGCCAGCAGCCGACAGGGGGAGGACAAGCAGTACTTC. It translates to CASSRQGEDKQYF.